One and the same sample provided the 32 T cell receptor beta chains below, sequenced in a study of T cell changes during pregnancy in multiple sclerosis. Clones were read by immunoSEQ multiplex PCR, and TCRdb kept only the in-frame ones, dropping some. This table holds about 100,000 clones, about 94% found once. Sequenced material: peripheral blood, taken before pregnancy. Receptors originate from a female donor with multiple sclerosis, enrolled in a pregnancy study.

V is TRBV7-2 and J is TRBJ2-7, with unresolved D. Germline CDR1 and CDR2: SGHTA and FQGNSA. The CDR3 covers 13 residues. Trimming removed 2 bases at V and 0 bases at J, with 5 bases between. As DNA, the CDR3 is TGTGCCAGCAGCTTACGCTACTCCTACGAGCAGTACTTC. Translated: CASSLRYSYEQYF.

CDR3 sequence reads: CASNNAGTGPYGYTF. The DNA of the CDR3 is TGTGCCAGCAACAACGCCGGGACAGGGCCCTATGGCTACACCTTC. This rearrangement joins TRBV7-2 to TRBJ1-2, with TRBD1 identical over 9 bases. Trimming removed 7 bases from V and 4 bases from J; junction bases left unmatched: 10. The V gene's germline CDR1 is SGHTA and CDR2 FQGNSA. CDR3 length equals 15 residues.

The genes are TRBV19 and TRBJ2-7, with 8 bases lining up with TRBD1. The CDR3 runs 15 residues. Germline CDR1 LNHDA, CDR2 SQIVND (reference sequence). V shed 5 bases, J shed 3 bases, and the junction held 9 bases outside the gene matches. The CDR3 bases are TGTGCCAGTAGTTTCTCGACAGGGGCTTTCTACGAGCAGTACTTC. Protein product: CASSFSTGAFYEQYF.

V is TRBV27 and J is TRBJ1-2; 7 bases align to TRBD1. The V gene end was trimmed by 5 bases and the J gene end by 4 bases; junction bases not matched to a gene: 10. This CDR3 is built from 15 residues. Germline V gene data show CDR1 as MNHEY and CDR2 as SMNVEV (reference sequence). CDR3 nucleotides: TGTGCCAGCAGTCCACGACAGGGTCAATCCTATGGCTACACCTTC. Translation gives CASSPRQGQSYGYTF.

The rearrangement links TRBV4-1 to TRBJ1-4; D possibly corresponds to TRBD1 (5 bases). CDR3 length: 15 amino acids. CDR1 and CDR2 (germline): MGHRA, YSYEKL. V lost 3 bases, J lost 8 bases, and 16 bases lay in between. The CDR3 nucleotides are TGCGCCAGCAGCCAGAAGCAGGGCAGAGGAGAAAAACTGTTTTTT. Translated: CASSQKQGRGEKLFF.

The chain recombines TRBV5-4 with TRBJ1-2, with D possibly TRBD1 on 5 matching bases. Trimming removed 4 bases from V and 7 bases from J, with 17 bases in between. The CDR3 has 14 residues. CDR1 is SGHNT, CDR2 YYREEE, per germline (reference sequence). In DNA, the CDR3 is TGTGCCAGCAGCCAGGACACATATACCCCTGGCTACACCTTC. Protein product: CASSQDTYTPGYTF. Variable domain in full (rest from reference TRBV5-4 and TRBJ1-2): ETGVTQSPTHLIKTRGQQVTLRCSSQSGHNTVSWYQQALGQGPQFIFQYYREEENGRGNFPPRFSGLQFPNYSSELNVNALELDDSALYLCASSQDTYTPGYTFGSGTRLTVV.

The chain couples TRBV11-2 to TRBJ2-7; TRBD2 matches 13 bases. Germline V gene sequence: CDR1 SGHAT, CDR2 FQNNGV. There are 15 residues in the CDR3. Germline trimming cut 4 bases from V and 3 bases from J; bases unmatched to any gene: 3. CDR3 sequence (DNA): TGTGCCAGCAGCTCGGGACTAGCGGGAAACTACGAGCAGTACTTC. Translation gives CASSSGLAGNYEQYF.

This chain connects TRBV19 to TRBJ2-7; 8 bases align to TRBD1. The V and J ends lost 6 bases and 0 bases, in that order; junction bases with no gene match: 7. CDR3 size: 15 residues. Germline V gene lookup returns CDR1 LNHDA and CDR2 SQIVND (reference sequence). DNA of the CDR3: TGTGCCAGTAGCGACCGACAGGGGCTCTCCTACGAGCAGTACTTC. It encodes CASSDRQGLSYEQYF.

The sample holds a few counts of this clone. The chain joins TRBV7-9 to TRBJ2-2, with 13 bases fitting TRBD2. This CDR3 has 15 residues. With V trimmed by 5 bases and J by 7 bases, 4 bases remained unmatched. The germline gives CDR1 SEHNR, CDR2 FQNEAQ (reference sequence). The CDR3 reads CASSRTSGSSGELFF. The CDR3, as DNA: TGTGCCAGCAGCCGGACTAGCGGGAGCAGCGGGGAGCTGTTTTTT. The variable domain in full, with the rest retrieved from reference TRBV7-9 and TRBJ2-2, is DTGVSQNPRHKITKRGQNVTFRCDPISEHNRLYWYRQTLGQGPEFLTYFQNEAQLEKSRLLSDRFSAERPKGSFSTLEIQRTEQGDSAMYLCASSRTSGSSGELFFGEGSRLTVL.

The genes are TRBV5-1 and TRBJ2-7, with 10 nucleotides matching TRBD2. The CDR3 is made up of 15 amino acids. The V gene's germline CDR1 is SGHRS and CDR2 YFSETQ. After removal of 4 bases from V and 7 bases from J, the junction contained 11 bases not matched to a gene. CDR3 nucleotides: TGCGCCAGCAGCCAAAGCGGGAGGGCCCCGGGGGAGCAGTACTTC. This translates into CASSQSGRAPGEQYF. Using reference TRBV5-1 and TRBJ2-7 for the parts outside the CDR3, the full variable domain is KAGVTQTPRYLIKTRGQQVTLSCSPISGHRSVSWYQQTPGQGLQFLFEYFSETQRNKGNFPGRFSGRQFSNSRSEMNVSTLELGDSALYLCASSQSGRAPGEQYFGPGTRLTVT.

On this clone: Other DNA sequences of this sample code for an identical CDR3. The chain links TRBV11-2 to TRBJ2-5, with 13 bases lining up with TRBD2. V was pared by 1 base and J by 4 bases, with 0 bases of the junction left unmatched. In germline, CDR1 is SGHAT, CDR2 FQNNGV. CDR3 length: 15 amino acids. The CDR3 coding sequence is TGTGCCAGCAGCTTAGGACTAGCGGGGGGAGAGACCCAGTACTTC. This gives the protein CASSLGLAGGETQYF.

The chain links TRBV5-4 to TRBJ2-3, with D possibly matching TRBD2 (5 bases). The germline V gene has CDR1 SGHNT and CDR2 YYREEE (reference sequence). Trimming left V 0 bases short and J 5 bases short, with 13 bases between. The CDR3 extends over 15 amino acids. The CDR3 here is CASSLAGVGKDTQYF. The CDR3 DNA follows: TGTGCCAGCAGCTTGGCCGGGGTGGGGAAAGATACGCAGTATTTT.

The chain couples TRBV15 to TRBJ2-3, with a tentative D call TRBD2 (6 bases). Germline CDR1 is LNHNV and CDR2 is YYDKDF (reference sequence). The CDR3 has 16 residues. V was trimmed by 5 bases and J by 0 bases, leaving 15 bases between them. CDR3 in amino acids: CATSGRTGTSTDTQYF. DNA of the CDR3: TGTGCCACCAGCGGAAGGACCGGGACTAGCACAGATACGCAGTATTTT.

The genes are TRBV5-1 and TRBJ2-5; 8 nucleotides match TRBD1. After removal of 4 bases from V and 4 bases from J, the junction contained 6 bases not matched to a gene. The CDR3 totals 14 residues. Germline loops: CDR1 SGHRS, CDR2 YFSETQ. The CDR3 loop is CASSLATGGETQYF. The DNA for the CDR3 is TGCGCCAGCAGCCTGGCTACAGGGGGAGAGACCCAGTACTTC.

This chain uses TRBV7-2 with TRBJ2-7; TRBD2 is a possible D gene (7 bases). The V and J ends lost 5 bases and 2 bases respectively, with 16 bases between them. The germline V gene has CDR1 SGHTA and CDR2 FQGNSA. The CDR3 loop spans 15 amino acids. The CDR3 region is CASSRTARGAYEQYF. The CDR3 nucleotides are TGTGCCAGCAGCCGGACAGCCCGGGGGGCCTACGAGCAGTACTTC.

This rearrangement joins TRBV28 to TRBJ1-2, with D possibly being TRBD1 (6 bases). Germline assignment: CDR1 MDHEN and CDR2 SYDVKM. The CDR3 contains 15 residues. Trimming took off 6 bases at V and 4 bases at J, with 18 bases between the two ends. CDR3 coding DNA: TGTGCCAGCAGCCCAATAGGTCAGGGGTTCTATGGCTACACCTTC. It translates to CASSPIGQGFYGYTF.

The sample holds one count of this clone. The genes are TRBV19 and TRBJ1-5; no clear D. Germline CDR1 reads LNHDA; CDR2 reads SQIVND (reference sequence). The CDR3 is 15 amino acids. V was trimmed by 7 bases and J by 2 bases, leaving 15 bases between them. Here the CDR3 DNA reads TGTGCCAGTACCCGCATCGGGTCTGGCAATCAGCCCCAGCATTTT. Translation: CASTRIGSGNQPQHF.

This clone was observed a handful of times. The chain has TRBV6-6 and TRBJ2-5; 9 bases are shared with TRBD1. The CDR3 is made up of 15 amino acids. The germline gives CDR1 MNHNY, CDR2 SVGAGI (reference sequence). J lost 4 bases, V lost 4 bases, and 7 bases had no gene match. CDR3 loop: CASSSYRGPGETQYF. CDR3 DNA sequence: TGTGCCAGCAGTTCATACAGGGGGCCCGGAGAGACCCAGTACTTC.

The V call is TRBV5-1, the J call TRBJ2-1, with a tentative D call TRBD2 (6 bases). The CDR3 loop spans 15 amino acids. Germline CDR1 SGHRS, CDR2 YFSETQ. Trimming took 7 bases from V and 3 from J, leaving 17 bases between them. The CDR3 DNA reads TGCGCCAGCGACCCAGGTAGCGGCCTCTACAATGAGCAGTTCTTC. Amino acids: CASDPGSGLYNEQFF.

In DNA, the CDR3 is TGTGCCTGGAGTGTCTCGAGGACAGGCCAAGAGACCCAGTACTTC. Protein sequence: CAWSVSRTGQETQYF. The chain links TRBV30 to TRBJ2-5; 7 bases line up with TRBD1. CDR1 is GTSNPN, CDR2 SVGIG, per germline (reference sequence). CDR3 size: 15 residues. V shed 0 bases, J shed 1 base, and the junction held 5 bases outside the gene matches.

The DNA of the CDR3 is TGTGCCAGCAGGAAGGACATTAACACTGAAGCTTTCTTT. Protein: CASRKDINTEAFF. The rearrangement links TRBV5-6 to TRBJ1-1, with D possibly matching TRBD1 (5 bases). Germline V gives CDR1 SGHDT, CDR2 YYEEEE. CDR3 size: 13 residues. The germline V and J ends were trimmed by 5 bases and 2 bases, with 10 bases remaining between them.

V and J are TRBV2 and TRBJ2-3; D perhaps matches TRBD2 (6 bases). The CDR3 loop spans 17 amino acids. The V gene lost 1 base and the J gene lost 6 bases, with 20 bases spanning the gap. Germline CDR1 is SNHLY and CDR2 is FYNNEI. CDR3 sequence: CASSEGDSLTAGDTQYF. CDR3 bases: TGTGCCAGCAGTGAAGGGGACTCCCTCACCGCTGGGGATACGCAGTATTTT. The full variable domain, rest sourced from reference TRBV2 and TRBJ2-3, is EPEVTQTPSHQVTQMGQEVILRCVPISNHLYFYWYRQILGQKVEFLVSFYNNEISEKSEIFDDQFSVERPDGSNFTLKIRSTKLEDSAMYFCASSEGDSLTAGDTQYFGPGTRLTVL.

The chain couples TRBV5-8 to TRBJ1-1; TRBD1 agrees at 10 bases. The CDR3 has 17 residues. CDR1 SGHTS and CDR2 YDEGEE come from the germline V gene. Germline trimming cut 6 bases from V and 0 bases from J; bases unmatched to any gene: 11. The CDR3 is CASMPRDRGFMNTEAFF. DNA for the CDR3: TGTGCCAGCATGCCCCGGGACAGGGGTTTTATGAACACTGAAGCTTTCTTT.

This sequence joins TRBV5-1 and TRBJ1-1; the D gene is possibly TRBD1 (6 bases). Germline assignment: CDR1 SGHRS and CDR2 YFSETQ. Trimming left V 0 bases short and J 4 bases short, with 19 bases between. The CDR3 consists of 17 residues. The CDR3 DNA reads as TGCGCCAGCAGCTTGGACTGGCGGGGGGCGCAAAGCACTGAAGCTTTCTTT. This encodes CASSLDWRGAQSTEAFF.

The chain joins TRBV9 to TRBJ2-1; 8 nucleotides agree with TRBD2. The J segment lost 6 bases and the V segment lost 8 bases, leaving 7 bases of the junction unmatched. The CDR3 has 13 amino acids. Germline V gene lookup returns CDR1 SGDLS and CDR2 YYNGEE. The CDR3 region has the DNA TGTGCCAGTGAAGCTCGGGGGGGCAATGAGCAGTTCTTC. Translating gives CASEARGGNEQFF.

This chain connects TRBV15 to TRBJ2-3, with TRBD2 identical over 8 bases. The germline V gene has CDR1 LNHNV and CDR2 YYDKDF (reference sequence). V gave up 5 bases and J gave up 1 base; unmatched junction bases: 11. The CDR3 is made up of 17 amino acids. This chain's CDR3 is CATSPGSGGFRTDTQYF. The CDR3 DNA is TGTGCCACCAGCCCAGGGAGCGGGGGTTTTCGCACAGATACGCAGTATTTT.

This chain uses TRBV18 with TRBJ1-3, with 7 bases identical to TRBD1. CDR3 size: 18 residues. Trimming removed 2 bases from V and 0 bases from J; junction bases left unmatched: 10. Germline assignment: CDR1 KGHSH and CDR2 LQKENI. The CDR3 DNA reads as TGTGCCAGCTCACCAAAGGGGGACAGAACCTACTCTGGAAACACCATATATTTT. This codes for CASSPKGDRTYSGNTIYF.

This clone was seen once. The J gene is TRBJ2-2, the V gene TRBV6-5; D might be TRBD2 (5 bases). V gave up 1 base and J gave up 2 bases, with 11 bases separating them. There are 16 residues in the CDR3. CDR1 and CDR2 (germline): MNHEY, SVGAGI. The CDR3 is CASSYYGGPNTGELFF. The CDR3 DNA is TGTGCCAGCAGTTACTATGGCGGGCCAAACACCGGGGAGCTGTTTTTT.

The chain couples TRBV18 to TRBJ1-4; unclear D gene. CDR3 length equals 14 residues. V dropped 5 bases and J dropped 0 bases, with 7 bases sitting between them. The V gene's germline CDR1 is KGHSH and CDR2 LQKENI. The CDR3 DNA follows: TGTGCCAGCTCAAACTCTGCAACTAATGAAAAACTGTTTTTT. This sequence encodes CASSNSATNEKLFF.

V gene TRBV7-9 combines with J gene TRBJ2-1, with 7 positions matching TRBD2. Germline V gene lookup returns CDR1 SEHNR and CDR2 FQNEAQ (reference sequence). The V segment lost 1 base and the J segment 5 bases; nucleotides outside the gene matches: 5. This CDR3 has 15 amino acids. DNA for the CDR3: TGTGCCAGCAGCTTAGTGGTAGCGGGTAACAATGAGCAGTTCTTC. It translates to CASSLVVAGNNEQFF.

This clone occurred a few times. The V and J genes are TRBV6-6 and TRBJ2-7, with a weak D call TRBD2 (6 bases). The germline gives CDR1 MNHNY, CDR2 SVGAGI (reference sequence). The CDR3 totals 14 residues. V dropped 5 bases and J dropped 2 bases, with 13 bases sitting between them. The CDR3 region has the DNA TGTGCCAGCAGTCCCCCGGGAGCACCCTACGAGCAGTACTTC. It yields the protein CASSPPGAPYEQYF.

The chain has TRBV9 and TRBJ1-2; 7 positions agree with TRBD1. Per germline, CDR1 SGDLS and CDR2 YYNGEE. The CDR3 length is 13 residues. The V and J ends lost 3 bases and 6 bases, in that order; junction bases with no gene match: 5. The CDR3 region is CASSGDRDDGYTF. CDR3 DNA: TGTGCCAGCAGCGGAGACAGGGACGATGGCTACACCTTC.